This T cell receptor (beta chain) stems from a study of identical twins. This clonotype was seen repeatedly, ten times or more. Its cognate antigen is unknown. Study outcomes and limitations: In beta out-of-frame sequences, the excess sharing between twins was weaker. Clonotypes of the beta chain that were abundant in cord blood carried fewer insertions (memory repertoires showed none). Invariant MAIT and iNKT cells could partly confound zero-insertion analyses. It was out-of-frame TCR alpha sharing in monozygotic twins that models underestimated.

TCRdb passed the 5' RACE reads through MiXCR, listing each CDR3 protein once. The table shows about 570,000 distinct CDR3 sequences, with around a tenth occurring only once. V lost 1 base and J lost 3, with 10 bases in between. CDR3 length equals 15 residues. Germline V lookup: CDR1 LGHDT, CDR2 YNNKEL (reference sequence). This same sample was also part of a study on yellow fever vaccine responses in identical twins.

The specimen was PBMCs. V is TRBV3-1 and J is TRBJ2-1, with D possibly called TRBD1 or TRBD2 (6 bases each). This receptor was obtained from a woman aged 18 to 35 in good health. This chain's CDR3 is CASSQGGAGYNEQFF. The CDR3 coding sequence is TGTGCCAGCAGCCAAGGGGGGGCAGGCTACAATGAGCAGTTCTTC.